The clone carrying this T cell receptor (beta chain) has just one count. The antigen remains unidentified. The record originates from a study of cytomegalovirus exposure and HLA in healthy donors. 60 Vbeta and 13 Jbeta primers were used in PCR. Sequencing was performed with immunoSEQ multiplex PCR; in TCRdb, only in-frame clones are kept and a portion is missing. The table has about 110,000 clones, roughly 80% seen once. The CDR3 contains 17 residues. Germline V gives CDR1 SEHNR, CDR2 FQNEAQ (reference sequence). Trimming took 1 base from V and 3 from J, leaving 18 bases between them. General study results and limits: Later analysis associated a missense DCLRE1C variant with TCR beta V- and J-gene trimming.

The chain links TRBV7-9 to TRBJ1-1; D is unresolved. The source material was PBMCs. This receptor was identified in a female donor in good health and CMV-seropositive. In DNA form, the CDR3 reads TGTGCCAGCAGCTTAGGATCGTGGCAGAAACCTTACACTGAAGCTTTCTTT. Residues: CASSLGSWQKPYTEAFF.